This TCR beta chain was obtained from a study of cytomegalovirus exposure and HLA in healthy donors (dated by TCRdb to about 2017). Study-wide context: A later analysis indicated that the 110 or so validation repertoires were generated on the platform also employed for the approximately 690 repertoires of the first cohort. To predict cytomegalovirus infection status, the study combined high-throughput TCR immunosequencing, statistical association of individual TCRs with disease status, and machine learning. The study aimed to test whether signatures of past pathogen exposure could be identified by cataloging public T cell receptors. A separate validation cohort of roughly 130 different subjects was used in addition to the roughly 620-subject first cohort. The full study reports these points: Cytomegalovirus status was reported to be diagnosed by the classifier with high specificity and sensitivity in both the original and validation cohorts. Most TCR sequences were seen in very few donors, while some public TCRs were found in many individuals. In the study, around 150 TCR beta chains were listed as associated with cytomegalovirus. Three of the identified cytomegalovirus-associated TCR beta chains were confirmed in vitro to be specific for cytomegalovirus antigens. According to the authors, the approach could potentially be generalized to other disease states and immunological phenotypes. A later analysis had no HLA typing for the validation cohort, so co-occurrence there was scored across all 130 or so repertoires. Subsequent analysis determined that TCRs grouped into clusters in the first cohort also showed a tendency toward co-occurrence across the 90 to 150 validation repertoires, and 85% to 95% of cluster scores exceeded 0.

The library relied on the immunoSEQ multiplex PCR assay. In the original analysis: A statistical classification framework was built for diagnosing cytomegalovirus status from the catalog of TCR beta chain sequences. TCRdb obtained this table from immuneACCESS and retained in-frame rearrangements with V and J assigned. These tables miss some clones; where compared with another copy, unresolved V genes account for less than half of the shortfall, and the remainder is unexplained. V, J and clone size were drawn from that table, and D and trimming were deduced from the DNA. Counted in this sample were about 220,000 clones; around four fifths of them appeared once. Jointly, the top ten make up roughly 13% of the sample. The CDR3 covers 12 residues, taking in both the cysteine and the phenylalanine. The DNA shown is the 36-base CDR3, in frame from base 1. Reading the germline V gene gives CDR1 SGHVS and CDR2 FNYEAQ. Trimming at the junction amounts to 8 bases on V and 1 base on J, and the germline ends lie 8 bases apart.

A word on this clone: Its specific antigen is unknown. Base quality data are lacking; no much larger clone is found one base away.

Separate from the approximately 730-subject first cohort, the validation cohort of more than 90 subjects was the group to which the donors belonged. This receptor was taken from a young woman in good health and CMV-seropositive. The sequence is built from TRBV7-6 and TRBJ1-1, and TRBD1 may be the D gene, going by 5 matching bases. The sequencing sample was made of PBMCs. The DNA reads TGTGCCAGCGGTGACAGGAACACTGAAGCTTTCTTT. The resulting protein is CASGDRNTEAFF.